Listed below are T cell receptor beta chains from one sample, sequenced in a study of T-cell reconstitution after alpha-beta-depleted transplantation in children. TCRdb re-analysed the PCR reads in MiXCR, keeping a single row per CDR3 protein. This sample yields 640,000 or so distinct CDR3 sequences, of which 16% are seen a single time; 0.9% to 1.2% belongs to the top ten. The starting material was PBMCs from the stem cell graft donor, obtained from the stem cell graft. Receptors were obtained from a human donor who donated a stem cell graft to a child with acute myeloid leukemia. The CDR3 runs from the conserved cysteine through the conserved F or W. D genes are given only for firm matches. Size tells how often a clone was seen (once, few, many) or the class of an expanded clone, and some rows leave it out.

V gene,J gene,D gene,CDR3 length,clone size,CDR3 DNA,CDR3 protein
TRBV7-9,TRBJ1-4,NA,15,NA,TGTGCCAGCAGCTTAGGCGGACGTTCTAATGAAAAACTGTTTTTT,CASSLGGRSNEKLFF
TRBV5-1,TRBJ1-4,NA,17,few,TGCGCCAGCAGCTTGTCCCAGATATCGCTAACTAATGAAAAACTGTTTTTT,CASSLSQISLTNEKLFF
TRBV18,TRBJ1-2,TRBD1,15,NA,TGTGCCAGCTCACACCCTGGGACAGGAAACTATGGCTACACCTTC,CASSHPGTGNYGYTF
TRBV5-1,TRBJ2-5,NA,14,NA,TGCGCCAGCAGCTTGGGTCCGCTAGAGCGGACCCAGTACTTC,CASSLGPLERTQYF
TRBV7-9,TRBJ2-7,NA,14,few,TGTGCCAGCACCCCGGGATCTGACCCCTACGAGCAGTACTTC,CASTPGSDPYEQYF
TRBV7-8,TRBJ1-1,NA,15,many,TGTGCCAGCAGCCCCCGGGGGGGGGCTAACACTGAAGCTTTCTTT,CASSPRGGANTEAFF
TRBV7-2,TRBJ2-5,NA,14,many,TGTGCCAGCAGCTGGGGCGGGGCCCAAGAGACCCAGTACTTC,CASSWGGAQETQYF
TRBV20-1,TRBJ1-5,TRBD1,15,many,TGCAGTGCTAGCCCTCGGACAGGGGTGGGACAGCCCCAGCATTTT,CSASPRTGVGQPQHF
TRBV2,TRBJ2-1,NA,18,NA,TGTGCCATCAGTTTCCGGTTGGCAGGGAGACTACTCTACAATGAGCAGTTCTTC,CAISFRLAGRLLYNEQFF
TRBV5-1,TRBJ2-1,TRBD1,19,NA,TGCGCCAGCAGCCTCATCTATGCCTCCGGGACAGGCTCCTACAATGAGCAGTTCTTC,CASSLIYASGTGSYNEQFF
TRBV7-2,TRBJ2-5,TRBD2,19,NA,TGTGCCAGCAGCTTAGGGAGTAGCGGGGGGCCGAGGGTGGGAGAGACCCAGTACTTC,CASSLGSSGGPRVGETQYF
TRBV7-8,TRBJ2-7,NA,14,NA,TGTGCCAGCAGCTTAACGACGTACTCCTACGAGCAGTACTTC,CASSLTTYSYEQYF
TRBV20-1,TRBJ2-1,NA,11,many,TGCAGTGCCCAGGAGGGGGTACGGCAGTTCTTC,CSAQEGVRQFF
TRBV20-1,TRBJ2-5,NA,15,many,TGCAGTGCTAGAGACGAGCGGCTCAACGGAGAGACCCAGTACTTC,CSARDERLNGETQYF
TRBV7-2,TRBJ1-1,TRBD1,17,many,TGTGCCAGCACCCCTCAGCTTCCCTGGACAGGGGACACTGAAGCTTTCTTT,CASTPQLPWTGDTEAFF
TRBV5-1,TRBJ2-1,NA,13,many,TGCGCCAGCAGCTTCCGGCCCAGGGATGAGCAGTTCTTC,CASSFRPRDEQFF
TRBV15,TRBJ1-5,TRBD1,15,many,TGTGCCACCAGCAAAACACAGGGGGCAGCTCAGCCCCAGCATTTT,CATSKTQGAAQPQHF
TRBV27,TRBJ2-1,NA,12,many,TGTGCCAGCAGACGGGGTTCGGGGGAGCAGTTCTTC,CASRRGSGEQFF
TRBV9,TRBJ1-3,NA,15,many,TGTGCCAGCAGCCTGACTGCGATCTCTGGAAACACCATATATTTT,CASSLTAISGNTIYF
TRBV5-1,TRBJ2-1,TRBD2,13,many,TGCGCCAGCAGCACCGAGCGGGGGGGCCGAAAGTTCTTC,CASSTERGGRKFF
TRBV7-9,TRBJ1-1,NA,15,few,TGTGCCAGCAGCTTACCTCAGGGCCTGAGCACTGAAGCTTTCTTT,CASSLPQGLSTEAFF
TRBV7-3,TRBJ1-6,TRBD1,14,NA,TGTGCCAGCAGCGTGGGACAGGGAGGCTCACCCCTCCACTTT,CASSVGQGGSPLHF
TRBV20-1,TRBJ2-1,NA,14,many,TGCAGTGCCGAAACCCAAGTAGGTTTGGGTGAGCAGTTCTTC,CSAETQVGLGEQFF
TRBV29-1,TRBJ2-1,NA,12,many,TGCAGCGTTGAAGCCAACTACAATGAGCAGTTCTTC,CSVEANYNEQFF
TRBV20-1,TRBJ1-2,TRBD1,14,many,TGCAGTGCTATCCGGGACAGGGGTACCACCGGCTACACCTTC,CSAIRDRGTTGYTF
TRBV7-6,TRBJ2-1,TRBD1,15,many,TGTGCCAGCAGCTCTCTACAACAGGGGGCCAATGAGCAGTTCTTC,CASSSLQQGANEQFF
TRBV15,TRBJ1-1,TRBD1,15,NA,TGTGCCACCAGCTGGAAAGGACAGGGAAACACTGAAGCTTTCTTT,CATSWKGQGNTEAFF
TRBV20-1,TRBJ2-7,TRBD2,13,NA,TGCAGTGCTACTAGCGGGGTGGGGGACGAGCAGTACTTC,CSATSGVGDEQYF
TRBV2,TRBJ2-2,TRBD1,13,NA,TGTGCCAGCATGGACAGGTCCACCGGGGAGCTGTTTTTT,CASMDRSTGELFF
TRBV20-1,TRBJ2-2,NA,13,few,TGCAGTGCTAGGAAGGGGATCACCGGGGAGCTGTTTTTT,CSARKGITGELFF
TRBV7-2,TRBJ2-7,TRBD2,17,NA,TGTGCCAGCAGCCCGACTAGCGGGGGAGGCCCCTTCTACGAGCAGTACTTC,CASSPTSGGGPFYEQYF
TRBV5-1,TRBJ1-1,NA,15,NA,TGCGCCAGCAGCTTGGGGCCAACCATGAACACTGAAGCTTTCTTT,CASSLGPTMNTEAFF
TRBV29-1,TRBJ2-1,NA,15,many,TGCAGCACCGTTCCAGCGACTTCGACCTACAATGAGCAGTTCTTC,CSTVPATSTYNEQFF
TRBV12-3/TRBV12-4,TRBJ2-1,NA,14,NA,TGTGCCAGCAGTTTTTCCAGGGGCTACAATGAGCAGTTCTTC,CASSFSRGYNEQFF
TRBV7-9,TRBJ2-7,TRBD2,16,few,TGTGCCAGCAGCCTCTATGCGGGGGGGCCTAACCACGAGCAGTACTTC,CASSLYAGGPNHEQYF
TRBV2,TRBJ2-1,NA,11,few,TGTGCCAGCAGCTCTCGACATGAGCAGTTCTTC,CASSSRHEQFF
TRBV14,TRBJ2-7,NA,14,NA,TGTGCCAGCAGCCGGGTCCACAGCTCCTACGAGCAGTACTTC,CASSRVHSSYEQYF